This TCR beta chain was identified in a study of T-cell memory formation after mild COVID-19. TCRdb passed the 5' RACE reads through MiXCR, listing each CDR3 protein once. The repertoire holds more than 75,000 distinct CDR3 sequences, approximately 25% seen once, with 35% to 50% in the top ten. Turning to this clonotype: Antigen unknown.

Germline V lookup: CDR1 KGHSH, CDR2 LQKENI. The J segment lost 7 bases and the V segment lost 4 bases, leaving 6 bases of the junction unmatched. The length of the CDR3 is 16 residues. General study points: Balance between CD4 and CD8 was seen in clones contracting day 15 to 85, and a CD4+ lean was seen in later expanders.

Sequencing was performed on PBMCs or a T cell subset sorted from them (not recorded which). The J gene is TRBJ2-1, the V gene TRBV18, with TRBD2 matching over 14 bases. This receptor was identified in a man younger than 35 who had mild COVID-19 (a few samples of this study predate the infection). Cell type and time point are not known. The CDR3 loop is CASSHGTSGGWNEQFF. The DNA of the CDR3 is TGTGCCAGCTCACACGGGACTAGCGGGGGATGGAATGAGCAGTTCTTC.